These 32 T cell receptor beta chains originate from one sample sequenced in a study of T cell responses to AZD1222 COVID-19 vaccine. Profiled with immunoSEQ multiplex PCR; TCRdb holds only in-frame clones, not every one. The data contain some 180,000 clones, roughly nine tenths of them singletons. The source was peripheral blood, collected 28 days after the second AZD1222 dose. All receptors derive from an adult who received the AZD1222 COVID-19 vaccine.

This rearrangement joins TRBV9 to TRBJ1-3; D is perhaps TRBD1 (5 bases). V lost 3 bases, J lost 3 bases, and 28 bases lay in between. The V gene's germline CDR1 is SGDLS and CDR2 YYNGEE. This CDR3 is 20 amino acids long. As DNA, the CDR3 is TGTGCCAGCAGCGCAGCCACGGAGCAGGGCAGCCTTTCGATTGGAAACACCATATATTTT. Translation: CASSAATEQGSLSIGNTIYF.

The chain is built from TRBV19 and TRBJ2-3; tentatively, D is TRBD1 (6 bases). The CDR3 loop spans 14 amino acids. V was shortened by 4 bases and J by 5 bases, with 13 bases between the two germline ends. Germline V gives CDR1 LNHDA, CDR2 SQIVND (reference sequence). CDR3 in DNA: TGTGCCAGTAGTAGGACAGCAGCGAGAGATACGCAGTATTTT. The encoded protein is CASSRTAARDTQYF.

The chain employs TRBV6-5 and TRBJ1-1; 8 bases line up with TRBD1. The V gene's germline CDR1 is MNHEY and CDR2 SVGAGI. The CDR3 extends over 13 amino acids. V lost 6 bases, J lost 11 bases, and 11 bases stayed unmatched. The CDR3: CASRAQGASDAFF. The CDR3 nucleotides read TGTGCCAGCAGGGCGCAGGGGGCATCCGATGCTTTCTTT.

V and J are TRBV19 and TRBJ1-1, with TRBD1 as a possible D gene (6 bases). CDR1 is LNHDA, CDR2 SQIVND, per germline (reference sequence). Between the trimmed V and J ends, which lost 6 bases and 4 bases, there was a span of 18 bases. The CDR3 is 15 amino acids. The CDR3 spells CASRTGGILSTEAFF. For the CDR3, the DNA is TGTGCCAGTAGGACAGGTGGAATATTGAGCACTGAAGCTTTCTTT. The whole variable domain, remainder taken from reference TRBV19 and TRBJ1-1, is DGGITQSPKYLFRKEGQNVTLSCEQNLNHDAMYWYRQDPGQGLRLIYYSQIVNDFQKGDIAEGYSVSREKKESFPLTVTSAQKNPTAFYLCASRTGGILSTEAFFGQGTRLTVV.

V usage is TRBV2 and J usage is TRBJ2-7, with D unresolved. The CDR3 length is 13 residues. From germline, CDR1 is SNHLY and CDR2 FYNNEI. The ends were cut back, 0 bases at V and 11 bases at J, with 14 bases in the middle. Here the CDR3 reads CASSEALQQVEYF. CDR3 in DNA: TGTGCCAGCAGTGAAGCGCTTCAGCAGGTGGAGTACTTC.

The chain couples TRBV14 to TRBJ2-1; TRBD2 is a possible D gene (7 bases). The CDR3 has 15 residues. The V gene's germline CDR1 is SGHDN and CDR2 FVKESK. Between the trimmed V and J ends, which lost 3 bases and 3 bases, there was a span of 12 bases. The CDR3 bases are TGTGCCAGCAGCCAGAGGGGGGGATACTACAATGAGCAGTTCTTC. This translates into CASSQRGGYYNEQFF.

This clone came up once. CDR3 in amino acids: CAWSGTSTISGNTIYF. In nucleotides, the CDR3 is TGTGCCTGGAGTGGGACCTCAACTATCTCTGGAAACACCATATATTTT. The rearrangement links TRBV30 to TRBJ1-3, with D unresolved. The germline V gene has CDR1 GTSNPN and CDR2 SVGIG (reference sequence). The length of the CDR3 is 16 residues. With 1 base removed from V and 0 bases from J, the gap between germline ends came to 13 bases.

The CDR3 is CASSPAGGASYNEQFF. The CDR3 region has the DNA TGTGCCAGCAGCCCCGCGGGGGGGGCCTCCTACAATGAGCAGTTCTTC. The gene calls are TRBV7-3 and TRBJ2-1; 9 bases agree with TRBD2. This CDR3 spans 16 amino acids. Trimming at V came to 5 bases and at J to 0 bases, leaving 5 bases not matched to a gene. CDR1 is SGHTA, CDR2 FQGTGA, per germline.

The V call is TRBV6-5, the J call TRBJ2-2; 10 bases line up with TRBD2. The V gene end was trimmed by 4 bases and the J gene end by 6 bases; junction bases not matched to a gene: 5. Looked up from germline, CDR1 is MNHEY and CDR2 is SVGAGI. The CDR3 extends over 15 amino acids. CDR3 nucleotides: TGTGCCAGCAGTTCGCGGCTAGCGGGAGCCGGGGAGCTGTTTTTT. Translating gives CASSSRLAGAGELFF.

The CDR3 reads CSASGQLTTEAFF. The DNA of the CDR3 is TGCAGTGCTAGTGGCCAGCTTACTACTGAAGCTTTCTTT. The rearrangement links TRBV20-1 to TRBJ1-1; D is undetermined. Trimming removed 3 bases at V and 5 bases at J, with 13 bases between. Looked up from germline, CDR1 is DFQATT and CDR2 is SNEGSKA (reference sequence). The CDR3 totals 13 residues.

The chain links TRBV6-5 to TRBJ1-1; TRBD1 is a possible D gene (5 bases). The germline CDR1 and CDR2 sequences are MNHEY and SVGAGI. The V and J ends lost 6 bases and 4 bases respectively, with 18 bases between them. The CDR3 is made up of 15 amino acids. CDR3 DNA sequence: TGTGCCAGCAGACGCCCTGGGGGGATGGGCACTGAAGCTTTCTTT. Protein: CASRRPGGMGTEAFF.

This clone is a singleton in its sample. Compared with germline, one end of the junction differs, possibly owing to a read error. V and J are TRBV7-7 and TRBJ1-5; 10 nucleotides line up with TRBD1. CDR3 length: 16 amino acids. The germline CDR1 and CDR2 sequences are SSHAT and FNYEAQ (reference sequence). For the CDR3, the DNA is TGTGCTAGCAGATTCGACAGGGGGCCTTTCAATCAGCCCCAGCATTTT. The encoded protein is CASRFDRGPFNQPQHF. Drawing the rest from reference TRBV7-7 and TRBJ1-5, the complete variable domain is GAGVSQSPRYKVTKRGQDVTLRCDPISSHATLYWYQQALGQGPEFLTYFNYEAQPDKSGLPSDRFSAERPEGSISTLTIQRTEQRDSAMYRCASRFDRGPFNQPQHFGDGTRLSIL.

As DNA, the CDR3 is TGTGCCAGCAAGGACAGAACAACTAATGAAAAACTGTTTTTT. Protein: CASKDRTTNEKLFF. This chain uses TRBV2 with TRBJ1-4; a possible D gene is TRBD1 (6 bases). V was cut by 7 bases and J by 0 bases, with 9 bases left in between. Per germline, CDR1 SNHLY and CDR2 FYNNEI. The CDR3 loop spans 14 amino acids.

The V call is TRBV19, the J call TRBJ2-3, with a weak D call TRBD1 (5 bases). CDR3 length: 11 amino acids. Per germline, CDR1 LNHDA and CDR2 SQIVND (reference sequence). Trimming left V 10 bases short and J 4 bases short, with 9 bases between. The CDR3 region is CATGAADTQYF. The CDR3 bases are TGTGCCACTGGGGCCGCAGATACGCAGTATTTT.

Here the CDR3 DNA reads TGTGCCATTGGGGACAGGCCGGGTTCGCCCCAGCATTTT. It yields the protein CAIGDRPGSPQHF. The gene calls are TRBV10-3 and TRBJ1-5; TRBD1 matches 8 bases. Germline CDR1 ENHRY, CDR2 SYGVKD. V shed 9 bases, J shed 9 bases, and the junction held 10 bases outside the gene matches. The CDR3 runs to 13 residues.

The chain uses TRBV7-6 and TRBJ2-7, with 10 bases matching TRBD2. The ends lost 5 bases at V and 6 bases at J; junction bases unmatched: 13. The germline V gene encodes CDR1 SGHVS and CDR2 FNYEAQ. The CDR3 is made up of 16 amino acids. CDR3 DNA sequence: TGTGCCAGCAGCCTCGGGACTAGCGTAAGCATAGGCGAGCAGTACTTC. It is translated as CASSLGTSVSIGEQYF.

The chain recombines TRBV12-3 or TRBV12-4 with TRBJ2-1, with a weak D call TRBD2 (5 bases). The ends were cut back, 5 bases at V and 8 bases at J, with 13 bases in the middle. This CDR3 spans 13 amino acids. CDR3 amino acids: CASSRSEWDEQFF. DNA for the CDR3: TGTGCCAGCAGTCGTAGCGAATGGGATGAGCAGTTCTTC.

The chain is built from TRBV27 and TRBJ1-2; D perhaps matches TRBD1 (6 bases). V shed 3 bases and J shed 6 bases, with 20 bases lying between them. The CDR3 is 16 residues long. CDR1 is MNHEY and CDR2 is SMNVEV in the germline V gene (reference sequence). The CDR3 sequence is CASSFLREGGIHGYTF. The DNA for the CDR3 is TGTGCCAGCAGTTTCCTTCGTGAAGGGGGGATCCATGGCTACACCTTC.

V usage is TRBV5-1 and J usage is TRBJ1-2; perhaps TRBD1 as D (5 bases). CDR3 length: 14 amino acids. Looked up from germline, CDR1 is SGHRS and CDR2 is YFSETQ. V was pared by 4 bases and J by 5 bases, with 15 bases between. The CDR3 DNA reads TGCGCCAGCAGCGGGGGAGGGACGTCATATGGCTACACCTTC. Translated, it gives CASSGGGTSYGYTF. Full variable domain (rest looked up from reference TRBV5-1 and TRBJ1-2): KAGVTQTPRYLIKTRGQQVTLSCSPISGHRSVSWYQQTPGQGLQFLFEYFSETQRNKGNFPGRFSGRQFSNSRSEMNVSTLELGDSALYLCASSGGGTSYGYTFGSGTRLTVV.

This sequence joins TRBV7-9 and TRBJ2-6; possible D gene TRBD1, 5 bases. Trimming pared 4 bases from V and 1 base from J, leaving 14 bases between. The CDR3 contains 17 residues. Germline V CDR1 and CDR2: SEHNR, FQNEAQ (reference sequence). CDR3 loop: CASSSATDKSGANVLTF. CDR3 DNA: TGTGCCAGCAGCTCGGCGACAGACAAGTCTGGGGCCAACGTCCTGACTTTC.

The V and J genes are TRBV19 and TRBJ1-2, with D possibly matching TRBD1 (6 bases). Germline CDR1 and CDR2: LNHDA and SQIVND (reference sequence). Between the trimmed V and J ends, which lost 5 bases and 4 bases, there was a span of 17 bases. The CDR3 totals 15 residues. CDR3 DNA sequence: TGTGCCAGTAGTGCCTACTTCGACAGGAGCTATGGCTACACCTTC. Protein product: CASSAYFDRSYGYTF.

The chain joins TRBV6-5 to TRBJ1-2; TRBD1 agrees at 7 bases. This CDR3 contains 14 residues. The germline CDR1 and CDR2 sequences are MNHEY and SVGAGI. The junction had 12 bases not matched to a gene; V was cut back by 8 bases and J by 6 bases. CDR3 sequence (DNA): TGTGCCAGCTGGTTCACAGGGGCCGTGGATGGCTACACCTTC. Amino acids: CASWFTGAVDGYTF.

This clone was recorded only once. This sequence joins TRBV19 and TRBJ1-1, with 8 positions matching TRBD1. Per germline, CDR1 LNHDA and CDR2 SQIVND (reference sequence). V gave up 3 bases and J gave up 6 bases; unmatched junction bases: 9. This CDR3 comprises 15 residues. In nucleotides, the CDR3 is TGTGCCAGTAGTATCCGACAGGGGAATTCGGCTGAAGCTTTCTTT. It codes for CASSIRQGNSAEAFF.

The chain employs TRBV27 and TRBJ1-5, with D uncertain. The CDR3 extends over 15 amino acids. The germline gives CDR1 MNHEY, CDR2 SMNVEV (reference sequence). Trimming shortened V by 3 bases and J by 2 bases, and 11 bases separated the two germline ends. The CDR3 nucleotides are TGTGCCAGCAGTTTTCTGGGTGGGGGCAATCAGCCCCAGCATTTT. Its translation: CASSFLGGGNQPQHF.

The CDR3 sequence is CASSAQGSRNYGYTF. CDR3 DNA: TGTGCCAGCAGTGCCCAGGGGTCGCGTAACTATGGCTACACCTTC. The V and J genes are TRBV2 and TRBJ1-2; possible D gene TRBD1, 6 bases. CDR3 size: 15 residues. Trimming pared 4 bases from V and 1 base from J, leaving 13 bases between. In germline, CDR1 is SNHLY, CDR2 FYNNEI.

The chain employs TRBV2 and TRBJ2-5, with a possible D match to TRBD2 (6 bases). The CDR3 runs 13 residues. V dropped 7 bases and J dropped 4 bases, with 13 bases sitting between them. Germline CDR1 reads SNHLY; CDR2 reads FYNNEI. CDR3 residues: CASKKDYPETQYF. The CDR3 coding sequence is TGTGCCAGCAAGAAGGACTACCCAGAGACCCAGTACTTC.

This clone was seen once. The V and J genes are TRBV24-1 and TRBJ1-1; 8 positions agree with TRBD1. CDR1 and CDR2 (germline): KGHDR, SFDVKD. V gave up 5 bases and J gave up 7 bases; unmatched junction bases: 11. This CDR3 comprises 15 residues. The CDR3 region has the DNA TGTGCCACCAGTGCCCCCCGACAGGGGCGGGTTGAAGCTTTCTTT. It encodes CATSAPRQGRVEAFF.

The V and J genes are TRBV4-2 and TRBJ1-1; D remains unclear. This CDR3 comprises 14 residues. Trimming left V 4 bases short and J 0 bases short, with 9 bases between. Germline V CDR1 and CDR2: LGHNA, YNFKEQ. CDR3 bases: TGTGCCAGCAGCCGTGAGGTCATGAACACTGAAGCTTTCTTT. This translates into CASSREVMNTEAFF.

This chain uses TRBV7-8 with TRBJ1-2; D perhaps matches TRBD1 (6 bases). V was cut by 5 bases and J by 0 bases, with 19 bases left in between. The CDR3 is 17 residues long. In germline, CDR1 is SGHVS, CDR2 FQNEAQ. CDR3 coding DNA: TGTGCCAGCAGCCGCCCGGCCAGGGGCCCAGCTAACTATGGCTACACCTTC. This codes for CASSRPARGPANYGYTF.

The CDR3 DNA follows: TGTGCCAGCAGCTATTTACTTGCCCCACTTTTCACAGATACGCAGTATTTT. This sequence encodes CASSYLLAPLFTDTQYF. The chain combines TRBV9 with TRBJ2-3; D ambiguous. The length of the CDR3 is 17 residues. Germline V lookup: CDR1 SGDLS, CDR2 YYNGEE. The V gene lost 4 bases and the J gene lost 2 bases, with 20 bases spanning the gap.

This clone has only one observation. This chain joins TRBV2 and TRBJ1-2, with D hard to call. CDR3 length: 14 residues. Trimming stripped 2 bases from V and 1 base from J, with 8 bases between. Germline V gene sequence: CDR1 SNHLY, CDR2 FYNNEI. The CDR3 sequence: CASSEKAVNYGYTF. The DNA of the CDR3 is TGTGCCAGCAGTGAAAAGGCCGTTAACTATGGCTACACCTTC.

The chain links TRBV7-9 to TRBJ2-7; D unresolved. The germline CDR1 and CDR2 sequences are SEHNR and FQNEAQ (reference sequence). The CDR3 runs to 13 residues. Trimming removed 2 bases at V and 6 bases at J, with 11 bases between. Here the CDR3 DNA reads TGTGCCAGCAGCTTAAGGAGCATGGGCGAGCAGTACTTC. Translated: CASSLRSMGEQYF.